Below, 18 T cell receptor beta chains from the same sample are listed, as sequenced in a study of beta chain features in type 1 diabetes. Notes on the study in general: In all four CD4+ subsets, TCRB CDR3 length was significantly, moderately reduced in type 1 diabetes.

The study reverse transcribed the entire isolated RNA, so it sequenced expressed TCRB transcripts. Profiling relied on immunoSEQ multiplex PCR, and the TCRdb table lists in-frame clones only, not all of them. The table has roughly 100,000 clones, under 30% seen once. These receptors lack a known antigen. Sequenced sample: central memory CD4+ T cells from blood. These receptors were taken from a woman aged 18-30 years with type 1 diabetes.

This clone has just a few counts. The chain is built from TRBV7-2 and TRBJ2-5; tentative D call: TRBD2 (5 bases). The germline V and J ends were trimmed by 5 bases and 3 bases, with 10 bases remaining between them. The CDR3 runs to 13 residues. Germline V gene data show CDR1 as SGHTA and CDR2 as FQGNSA. This CDR3 is CASSPTIEETQYF. The CDR3 DNA reads as TGTGCCAGCAGCCCGACTATAGAAGAGACCCAGTACTTC.

A few counts support this clone. V and J are TRBV5-5 and TRBJ2-7, with 10 positions matching TRBD1. This CDR3 has 14 residues. Germline V CDR1 and CDR2: SGHKS, YYEKEE (reference sequence). J gave up 4 bases and V 1 base, and 2 bases lay outside the gene matches. Here the CDR3 DNA reads TGTGCCAGCAGCTTGCCGGGACAGGGGTACGAGCAGTACGTC. This encodes CASSLPGQGYEQYV.

This clone was counted a few times. This sequence joins TRBV18 and TRBJ1-2; no clear D gene. Trimming pared 2 bases from V and 0 bases from J, leaving 7 bases between. Germline loops: CDR1 KGHSH, CDR2 LQKENI. This CDR3 has 14 residues. The CDR3: CASSPSEANYGYTF. DNA for the CDR3: TGTGCCAGCTCACCAAGCGAAGCTAACTATGGCTACACCTTC.

This clone was counted a few times. The gene calls are TRBV9 and TRBJ2-2; TRBD2 might be the D (6 bases). The length of the CDR3 is 16 residues. Trimming cost V 2 bases and J 4 bases, with 15 bases left between them. The germline CDR1 and CDR2 sequences are SGDLS and YYNGEE. The CDR3 loop reads CASSVGTHRLTGELFF. The CDR3 region has the DNA TGTGCCAGCAGCGTCGGGACTCACCGACTCACCGGGGAGCTGTTTTTT.

The CDR3 loop reads CTSSHAMTLAASNPEQYV. In DNA form, the CDR3 reads TGCACCAGCAGCCATGCAATGACACTAGCCGCTTCCAACCCGGAGCAGTACGTC. The V gene is TRBV1, the J gene TRBJ2-7; TRBD2 is the table's D call and was not checked against the DNA. TRBV1 is marked as a pseudogene. CDR3 length: 18 residues.

The chain links TRBV18 to TRBJ2-7; 7 nucleotides agree with TRBD2. The CDR3 length is 14 residues. The germline V gene encodes CDR1 KGHSH and CDR2 LQKENI. With V trimmed by 3 bases and J by 1 base, 3 bases remained unmatched. The chain's CDR3 is CASSPGLQSYEQYF. Written as DNA, the CDR3 is TGTGCCAGCTCACCGGGACTACAATCCTACGAGCAGTACTTC.

This clone was found a few times. This chain links TRBV7-2 with TRBJ1-5; D remains unclear. CDR1 SGHTA and CDR2 FQGNSA come from the germline V gene. Trimming pared 5 bases from V and 4 bases from J, leaving 6 bases between. The CDR3 runs to 12 residues. The DNA for the CDR3 is TGTGCCAGCAGCCCCCCAAATCAGCCCCAGCATTTT. It encodes CASSPPNQPQHF.

The chain recombines TRBV6-5 with TRBJ1-1, with a weak D call TRBD1 (5 bases). The CDR3 totals 14 residues. With 2 bases removed from V and 5 bases from J, the gap between germline ends came to 12 bases. The germline CDR1 and CDR2 sequences are MNHEY and SVGAGI. The CDR3 DNA sequence: TGTGCCAGCAGTTACGGAGGGGTCGCAACTGAAGCTTTCTTT. This sequence encodes CASSYGGVATEAFF.

The genes are TRBV19 and TRBJ2-1; D is possibly TRBD2 (6 bases). Trimming removed 4 bases at V and 3 bases at J, with 19 bases between. This CDR3 contains 17 residues. From germline, CDR1 is LNHDA and CDR2 SQIVND (reference sequence). CDR3 in amino acids: CASSTPSGLPHYNEQFF. The CDR3 DNA reads as TGTGCCAGTAGTACCCCCTCGGGACTCCCGCACTACAATGAGCAGTTCTTC.

V usage is TRBV2 and J usage is TRBJ1-5; perhaps TRBD1 as D (6 bases). Trimming stripped 7 bases from V and 5 bases from J, with 12 bases between. The germline gives CDR1 SNHLY, CDR2 FYNNEI. The CDR3 has 13 residues. The CDR3 region is CASTGTFDQPQHF. The DNA for the CDR3 is TGTGCCAGCACCGGGACATTTGATCAGCCCCAGCATTTT.

As to this clone: The same CDR3 also results from other DNA sequences found in this sample. The chain employs TRBV7-9 and TRBJ2-3; 8 positions agree with TRBD2. Germline V lookup: CDR1 SEHNR, CDR2 FQNEAQ (reference sequence). The CDR3 spans 14 residues. Losses at the gene ends were 5 bases for V and 6 bases for J; bases not matched to a gene: 7. The CDR3 nucleotides read TGTGCCAGCAGCCCTGGGACTAGTGGGGATACGCAGTATTTT. It encodes CASSPGTSGDTQYF. Looking up the rest from reference TRBV7-9 and TRBJ2-3 gives the full variable domain: DTGVSQNPRHKITKRGQNVTFRCDPISEHNRLYWYRQTLGQGPEFLTYFQNEAQLEKSRLLSDRFSAERPKGSFSTLEIQRTEQGDSAMYLCASSPGTSGDTQYFGPGTRLTVL.

This clone was seen a few times. The chain has TRBV5-1 and TRBJ1-2, with D unresolved. The V gene's germline CDR1 is SGHRS and CDR2 YFSETQ. The V end lost 4 bases, the J end lost 1 base, and 5 bases lay between the germline ends. This CDR3 contains 12 residues. CDR3 bases: TGCGCCAGCAGCACAGATAACTATGGCTACACCTTC. Amino acids: CASSTDNYGYTF. Full variable domain (outside the CDR3, taken from reference TRBV5-1 and TRBJ1-2): KAGVTQTPRYLIKTRGQQVTLSCSPISGHRSVSWYQQTPGQGLQFLFEYFSETQRNKGNFPGRFSGRQFSNSRSEMNVSTLELGDSALYLCASSTDNYGYTFGSGTRLTVV.

In its sample, this clone was seen a few times. The chain has TRBV4-3 and TRBJ2-1, with D uncertain. The length of the CDR3 is 13 residues. Germline V CDR1 and CDR2: LGHNA, YSLEER. V lost 2 bases, J lost 6 bases, and 8 bases lay in between. In DNA, the CDR3 is TGCGCCAGCAGCCAAACCACAAGCAATGAGCAGTTCTTC. This encodes CASSQTTSNEQFF.

This clone appeared a few times. This chain joins TRBV7-9 and TRBJ2-5, with no clear D. Germline V gene lookup returns CDR1 SEHNR and CDR2 FQNEAQ (reference sequence). This CDR3 is built from 14 residues. V was trimmed by 5 bases and J by 1 base, leaving 11 bases between them. CDR3 amino acids: CASSPLAIQETQYF. CDR3 nucleotide sequence: TGTGCCAGCAGCCCCTTAGCTATCCAAGAGACCCAGTACTTC.

This clone was recorded a few times. The chain is built from TRBV2 and TRBJ2-7; a weak D match, TRBD2 (5 bases). Germline loops: CDR1 SNHLY, CDR2 FYNNEI. This CDR3 contains 14 residues. V lost 6 bases and J lost 8, with 20 bases in between. CDR3 sequence reads: CASSPLVAGSQQYV. In nucleotides, the CDR3 is TGTGCCAGCAGCCCACTAGTTGCGGGCTCCCAGCAGTACGTC.

The genes are TRBV28 and TRBJ2-3; 7 bases are shared with TRBD1. J gave up 5 bases and V 7 bases, and 12 bases lay outside the gene matches. CDR1 and CDR2 from the germline V gene are MDHEN and SYDVKM. CDR3 size: 15 residues. This CDR3 reads CASTLGGSRGDTQYF. In DNA, the CDR3 is TGTGCCAGCACCCTAGGGGGCAGCCGGGGAGATACGCAGTATTTT.

V gene TRBV7-8 combines with J gene TRBJ2-2; D remains unclear. This CDR3 is built from 15 residues. The V and J ends lost 1 base and 4 bases respectively, with 10 bases between them. Per the germline V gene, CDR1 is SGHVS and CDR2 is FQNEAQ. The CDR3 reads CASSLVMRSTGELFF. The DNA of the CDR3 is TGTGCCAGCAGCTTAGTTATGCGGAGCACCGGGGAGCTGTTTTTT.

This chain uses TRBV4-1 with TRBJ2-7; TRBD2 matches 12 bases. This CDR3 is built from 15 residues. The junction had 3 bases not matched to a gene; V was cut back by 2 bases and J by 4 bases. Germline V CDR1 and CDR2: MGHRA, YSYEKL. The CDR3 nucleotides are TGCGCCAGCAGCCAAATAACTAGCGGGAGGTACGAGCAGTACTTC. It encodes CASSQITSGRYEQYF.